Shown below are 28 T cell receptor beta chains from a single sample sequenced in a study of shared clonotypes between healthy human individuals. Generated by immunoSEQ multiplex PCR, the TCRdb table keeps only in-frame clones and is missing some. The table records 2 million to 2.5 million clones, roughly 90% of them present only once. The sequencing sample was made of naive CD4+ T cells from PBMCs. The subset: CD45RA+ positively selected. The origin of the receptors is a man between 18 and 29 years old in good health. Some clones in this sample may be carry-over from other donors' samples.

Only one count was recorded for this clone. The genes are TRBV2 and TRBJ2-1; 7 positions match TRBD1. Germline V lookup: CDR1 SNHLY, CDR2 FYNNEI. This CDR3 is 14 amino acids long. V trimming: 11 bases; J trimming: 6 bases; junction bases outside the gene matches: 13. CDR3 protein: CASSPQGVGNEQFF. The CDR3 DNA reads TGTGCCTCCAGCCCCCAGGGGGTGGGCAATGAGCAGTTCTTC.

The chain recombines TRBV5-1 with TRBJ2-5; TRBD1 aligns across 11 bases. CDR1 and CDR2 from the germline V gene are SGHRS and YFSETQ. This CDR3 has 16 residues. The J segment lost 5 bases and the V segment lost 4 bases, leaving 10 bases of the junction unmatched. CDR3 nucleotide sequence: TGCGCCAGCAGCCCGCATCGGACAGGGGGCGTTGAGACCCAGTACTTC. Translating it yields CASSPHRTGGVETQYF.

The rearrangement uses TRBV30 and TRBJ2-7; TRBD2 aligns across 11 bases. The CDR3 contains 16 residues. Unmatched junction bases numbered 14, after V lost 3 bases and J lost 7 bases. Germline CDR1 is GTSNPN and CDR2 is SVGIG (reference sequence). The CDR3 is CAWSHKGLAGGGEQYF. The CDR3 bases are TGTGCCTGGAGCCATAAGGGGTTAGCGGGAGGGGGTGAGCAGTACTTC.

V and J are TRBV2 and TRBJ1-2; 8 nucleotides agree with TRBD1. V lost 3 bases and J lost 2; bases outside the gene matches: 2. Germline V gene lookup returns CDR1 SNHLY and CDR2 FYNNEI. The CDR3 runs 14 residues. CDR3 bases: TGTGCCAGCAGTGACCGACAGGGGAACTATGGCTACACCTTC. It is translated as CASSDRQGNYGYTF.

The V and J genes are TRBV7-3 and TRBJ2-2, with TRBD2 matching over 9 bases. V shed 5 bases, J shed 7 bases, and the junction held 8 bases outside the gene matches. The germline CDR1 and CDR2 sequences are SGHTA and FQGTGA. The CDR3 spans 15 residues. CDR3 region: CASSPASGNGGELFF. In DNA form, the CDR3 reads TGTGCCAGCAGCCCCGCTAGCGGGAACGGCGGGGAGCTGTTTTTT.

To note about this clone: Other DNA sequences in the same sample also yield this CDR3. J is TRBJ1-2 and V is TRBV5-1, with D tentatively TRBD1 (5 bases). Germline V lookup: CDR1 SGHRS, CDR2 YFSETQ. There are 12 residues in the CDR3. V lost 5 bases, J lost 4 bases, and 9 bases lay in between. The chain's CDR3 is CASSPDSYGYTF. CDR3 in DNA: TGCGCCAGCAGTCCTGACAGCTATGGCTACACCTTC. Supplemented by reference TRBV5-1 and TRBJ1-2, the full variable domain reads KAGVTQTPRYLIKTRGQQVTLSCSPISGHRSVSWYQQTPGQGLQFLFEYFSETQRNKGNFPGRFSGRQFSNSRSEMNVSTLELGDSALYLCASSPDSYGYTFGSGTRLTVV.

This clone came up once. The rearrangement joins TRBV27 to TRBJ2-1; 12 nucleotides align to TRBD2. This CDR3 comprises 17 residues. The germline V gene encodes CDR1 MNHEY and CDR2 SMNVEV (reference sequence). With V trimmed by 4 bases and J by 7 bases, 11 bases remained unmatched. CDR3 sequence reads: CASSSQRTSGITNEQFF. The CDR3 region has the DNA TGTGCCAGCAGTTCACAACGGACTAGCGGGATAACGAATGAGCAGTTCTTC.

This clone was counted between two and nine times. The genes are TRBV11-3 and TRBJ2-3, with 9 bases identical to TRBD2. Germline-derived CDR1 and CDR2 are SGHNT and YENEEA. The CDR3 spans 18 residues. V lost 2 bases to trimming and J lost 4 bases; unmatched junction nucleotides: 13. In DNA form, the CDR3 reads TGTGCCAGCAGCTTACAACCCCCCGGGACTAGCTCCGCAGATACGCAGTATTTT. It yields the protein CASSLQPPGTSSADTQYF.

For the CDR3, the DNA is TGTGCCAGCAGTGCGACTAGCGGGAATCAAGAGACCCAGTACTTC. This gives the protein CASSATSGNQETQYF. This sequence joins TRBV2 and TRBJ2-5, with 11 positions matching TRBD2. The V gene's germline CDR1 is SNHLY and CDR2 FYNNEI. This CDR3 is 15 amino acids long. After removal of 4 bases from V and 2 bases from J, the junction contained 3 bases not matched to a gene.

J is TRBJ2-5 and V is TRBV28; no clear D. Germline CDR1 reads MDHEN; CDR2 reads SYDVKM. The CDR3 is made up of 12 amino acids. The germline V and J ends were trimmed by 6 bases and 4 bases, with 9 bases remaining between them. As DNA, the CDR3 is TGTGCCAGCAGGCGGAGTGGAGAGACCCAGTACTTC. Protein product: CASRRSGETQYF.

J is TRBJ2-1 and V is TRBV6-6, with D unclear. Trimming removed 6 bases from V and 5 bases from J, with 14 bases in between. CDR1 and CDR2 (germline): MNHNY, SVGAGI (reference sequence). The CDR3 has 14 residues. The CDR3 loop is CASSYFNVDNEQFF. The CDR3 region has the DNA TGTGCCAGCAGCTATTTTAATGTCGACAATGAGCAGTTCTTC.

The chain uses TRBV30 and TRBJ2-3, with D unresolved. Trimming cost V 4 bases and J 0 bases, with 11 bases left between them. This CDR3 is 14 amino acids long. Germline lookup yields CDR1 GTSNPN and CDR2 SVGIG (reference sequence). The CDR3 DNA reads TGTGCCTGGACCGGGCCAATTAGCACAGATACGCAGTATTTT. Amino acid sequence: CAWTGPISTDTQYF.

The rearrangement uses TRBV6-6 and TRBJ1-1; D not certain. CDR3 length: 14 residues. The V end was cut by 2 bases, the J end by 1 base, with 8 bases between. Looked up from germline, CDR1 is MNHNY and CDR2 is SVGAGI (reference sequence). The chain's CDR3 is CASSYGYSNTEAFF. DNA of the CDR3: TGTGCCAGCAGTTACGGTTACTCGAACACTGAAGCTTTCTTT.

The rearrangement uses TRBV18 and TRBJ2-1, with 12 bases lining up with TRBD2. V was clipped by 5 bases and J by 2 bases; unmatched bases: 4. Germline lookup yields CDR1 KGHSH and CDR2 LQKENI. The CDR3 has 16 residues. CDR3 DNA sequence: TGTGCCAGCTCAGCACGGACTAGCGGGGCCTACAATGAGCAGTTCTTC. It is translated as CASSARTSGAYNEQFF. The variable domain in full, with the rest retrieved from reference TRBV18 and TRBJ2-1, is NAGVMQNPRHLVRRRGQEARLRCSPMKGHSHVYWYRQLPEEGLKFMVYLQKENIIDESGMPKERFSAEFPKEGPSILRIQQVVRGDSAAYFCASSARTSGAYNEQFFGPGTRLTVL.

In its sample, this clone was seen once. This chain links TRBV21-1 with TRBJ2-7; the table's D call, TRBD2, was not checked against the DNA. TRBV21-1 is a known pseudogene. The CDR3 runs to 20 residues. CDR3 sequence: CASSTYWRGRKTSSSYEQYF. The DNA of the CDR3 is TGTGCCAGCAGCACCTACTGGAGAGGGAGGAAAACCTCTAGCTCCTACGAGCAGTACTTC.

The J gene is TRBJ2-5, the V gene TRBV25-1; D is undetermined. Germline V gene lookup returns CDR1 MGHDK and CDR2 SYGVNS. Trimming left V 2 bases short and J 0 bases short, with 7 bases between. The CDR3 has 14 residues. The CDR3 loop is CASSERVNQETQYF. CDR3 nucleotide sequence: TGTGCCAGCAGTGAAAGGGTTAACCAAGAGACCCAGTACTTC.

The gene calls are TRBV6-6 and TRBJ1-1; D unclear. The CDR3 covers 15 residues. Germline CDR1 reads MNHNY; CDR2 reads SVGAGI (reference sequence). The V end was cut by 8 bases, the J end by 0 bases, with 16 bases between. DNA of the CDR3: TGTGCCAGCTCCCAGGTTTGGGCGGTGAACACTGAAGCTTTCTTT. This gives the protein CASSQVWAVNTEAFF.

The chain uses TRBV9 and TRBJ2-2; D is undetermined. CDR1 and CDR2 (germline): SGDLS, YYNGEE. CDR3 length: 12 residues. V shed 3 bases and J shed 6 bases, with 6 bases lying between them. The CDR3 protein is CASSGRPGELFF. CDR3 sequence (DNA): TGTGCCAGCAGCGGTCGGCCCGGGGAGCTGTTTTTT.

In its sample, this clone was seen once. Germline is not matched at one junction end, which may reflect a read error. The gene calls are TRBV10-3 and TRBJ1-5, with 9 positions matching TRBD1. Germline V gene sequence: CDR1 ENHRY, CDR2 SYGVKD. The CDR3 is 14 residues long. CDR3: CASSSGQGNQPQHF. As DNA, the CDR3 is TGTGCCAGCAGTTCCGGACAGGGGAATCAGCCCCAGCATTTT.

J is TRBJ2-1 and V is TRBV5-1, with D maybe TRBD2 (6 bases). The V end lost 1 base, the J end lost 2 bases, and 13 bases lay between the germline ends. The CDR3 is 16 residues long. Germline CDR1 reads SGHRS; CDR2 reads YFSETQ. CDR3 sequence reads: CASSLFTGVPYNEQFF. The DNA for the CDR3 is TGCGCCAGCAGCTTGTTTACGGGGGTCCCCTACAATGAGCAGTTCTTC.

The CDR3 spells CASSSRTSNTGELFF. The CDR3 DNA sequence: TGTGCCAGCAGTTCGAGGACTAGCAACACCGGGGAGCTGTTTTTT. The chain uses TRBV27 and TRBJ2-2; TRBD2 matches 8 bases. V shed 4 bases, J shed 2 bases, and the junction held 3 bases outside the gene matches. The germline V gene encodes CDR1 MNHEY and CDR2 SMNVEV (reference sequence). There are 15 residues in the CDR3.

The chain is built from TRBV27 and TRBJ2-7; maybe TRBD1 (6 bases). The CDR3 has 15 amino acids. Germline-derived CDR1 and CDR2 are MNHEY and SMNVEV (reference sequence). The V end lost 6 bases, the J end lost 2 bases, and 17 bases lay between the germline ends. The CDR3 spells CASSPTGTSTYEQYF. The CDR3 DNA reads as TGTGCCAGCAGCCCGACTGGGACATCGACCTACGAGCAGTACTTC.

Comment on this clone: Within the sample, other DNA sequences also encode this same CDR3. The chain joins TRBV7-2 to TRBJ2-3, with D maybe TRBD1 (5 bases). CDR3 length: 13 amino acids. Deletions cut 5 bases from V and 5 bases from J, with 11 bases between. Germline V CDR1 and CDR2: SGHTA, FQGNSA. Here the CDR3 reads CASSPRRGDTQYF. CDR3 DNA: TGTGCCAGCAGCCCCCGTAGGGGAGATACGCAGTATTTT.

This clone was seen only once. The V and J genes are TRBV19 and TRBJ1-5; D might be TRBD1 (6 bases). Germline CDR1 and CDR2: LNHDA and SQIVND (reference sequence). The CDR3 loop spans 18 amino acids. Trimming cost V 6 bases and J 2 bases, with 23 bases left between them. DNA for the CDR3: TGTGCCAGTAGCGGGACACCCGGATGGGGTAGGGGCAATCAGCCCCAGCATTTT. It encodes CASSGTPGWGRGNQPQHF.

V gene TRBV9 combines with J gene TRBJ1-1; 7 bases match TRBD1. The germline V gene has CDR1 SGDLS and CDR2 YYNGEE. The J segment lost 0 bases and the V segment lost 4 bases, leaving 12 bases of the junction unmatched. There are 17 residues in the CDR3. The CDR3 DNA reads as TGTGCCAGCAGCCCCACAGGGACAGAGCTAATGAACACTGAAGCTTTCTTT. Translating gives CASSPTGTELMNTEAFF.

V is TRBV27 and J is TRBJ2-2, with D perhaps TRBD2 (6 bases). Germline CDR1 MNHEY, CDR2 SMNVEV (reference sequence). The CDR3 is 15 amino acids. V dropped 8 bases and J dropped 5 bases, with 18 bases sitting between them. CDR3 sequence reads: CASGGGALVTGELFF. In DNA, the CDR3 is TGTGCCAGCGGCGGCGGGGCCTTAGTGACCGGGGAGCTGTTTTTT.

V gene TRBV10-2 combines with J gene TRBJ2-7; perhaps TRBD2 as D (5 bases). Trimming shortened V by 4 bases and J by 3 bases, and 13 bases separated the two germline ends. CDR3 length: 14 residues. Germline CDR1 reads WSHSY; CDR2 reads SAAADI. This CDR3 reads CASSVEAEFYEQYF. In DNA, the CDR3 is TGCGCCAGCAGTGTGGAGGCGGAGTTCTACGAGCAGTACTTC.

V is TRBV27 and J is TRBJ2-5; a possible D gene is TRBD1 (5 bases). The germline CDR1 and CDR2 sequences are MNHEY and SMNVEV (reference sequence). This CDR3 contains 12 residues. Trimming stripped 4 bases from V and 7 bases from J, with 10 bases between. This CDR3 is CASSYQGGTQYF. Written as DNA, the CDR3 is TGTGCCAGCAGTTACCAGGGCGGGACCCAGTACTTC.